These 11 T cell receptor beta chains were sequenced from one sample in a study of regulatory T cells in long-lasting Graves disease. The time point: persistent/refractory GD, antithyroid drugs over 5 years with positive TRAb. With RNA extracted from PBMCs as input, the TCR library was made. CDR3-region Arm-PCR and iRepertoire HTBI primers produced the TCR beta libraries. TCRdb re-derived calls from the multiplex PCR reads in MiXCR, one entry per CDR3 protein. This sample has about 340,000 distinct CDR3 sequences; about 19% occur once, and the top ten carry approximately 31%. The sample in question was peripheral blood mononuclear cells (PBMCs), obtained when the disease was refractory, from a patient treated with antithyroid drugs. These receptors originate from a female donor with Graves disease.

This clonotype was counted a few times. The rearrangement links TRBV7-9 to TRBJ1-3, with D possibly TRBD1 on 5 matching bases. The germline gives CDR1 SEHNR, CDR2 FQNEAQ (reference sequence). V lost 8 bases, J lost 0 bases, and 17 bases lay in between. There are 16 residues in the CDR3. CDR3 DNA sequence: TGTGCCAGCTCCCACGTCGGACACCCCTCTGGAAACACCATATATTTT. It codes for CASSHVGHPSGNTIYF.

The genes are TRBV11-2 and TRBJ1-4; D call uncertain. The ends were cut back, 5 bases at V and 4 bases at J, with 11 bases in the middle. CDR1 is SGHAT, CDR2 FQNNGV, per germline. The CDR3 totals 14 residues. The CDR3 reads CASSRTWINEKLFF. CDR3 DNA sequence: TGTGCCAGCAGCAGGACTTGGATTAATGAAAAACTGTTTTTT. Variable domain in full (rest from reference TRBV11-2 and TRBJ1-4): EAGVAQSPRYKIIEKRQSVAFWCNPISGHATLYWYQQILGQGPKLLIQFQNNGVVDDSQLPKDRFSAERLKGVDSTLKIQPAKLEDSAVYLCASSRTWINEKLFFGSGTQLSVL.

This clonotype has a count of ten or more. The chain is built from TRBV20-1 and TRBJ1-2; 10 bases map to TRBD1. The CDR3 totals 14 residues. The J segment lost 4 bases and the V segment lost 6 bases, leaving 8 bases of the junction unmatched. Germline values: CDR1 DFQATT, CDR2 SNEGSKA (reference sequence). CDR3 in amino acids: CSAFRDRGGYGYTF. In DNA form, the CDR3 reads TGCAGTGCCTTCCGGGACAGGGGCGGCTATGGCTACACCTTC.

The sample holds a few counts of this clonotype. For the CDR3, the DNA is TGTGCCAGCAGTTTCCTACTAGCGGGGGGAACAGATACGCAGTATTTT. Amino acid sequence: CASSFLLAGGTDTQYF. V gene TRBV2 combines with J gene TRBJ2-3; 12 nucleotides line up with TRBD2. The V and J ends lost 5 bases and 3 bases, in that order; junction bases with no gene match: 6. Germline CDR1 is SNHLY and CDR2 is FYNNEI. This CDR3 spans 16 amino acids.

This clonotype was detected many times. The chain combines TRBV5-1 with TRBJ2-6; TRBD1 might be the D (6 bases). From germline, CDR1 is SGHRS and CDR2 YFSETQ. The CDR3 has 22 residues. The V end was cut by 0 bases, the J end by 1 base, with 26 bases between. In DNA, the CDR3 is TGCGCCAGCAGCTTGGCCGCACTTCAACAGGGTGAAGCTAGTTCTGGGGCCAACGTCCTGACTTTC. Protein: CASSLAALQQGEASSGANVLTF.

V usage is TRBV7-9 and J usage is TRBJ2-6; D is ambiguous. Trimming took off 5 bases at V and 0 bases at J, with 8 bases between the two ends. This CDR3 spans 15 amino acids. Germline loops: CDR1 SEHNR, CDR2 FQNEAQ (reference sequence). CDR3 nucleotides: TGTGCCAGCAGCCCAGACCTCTCTGGGGCCAACGTCCTGACTTTC. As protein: CASSPDLSGANVLTF.

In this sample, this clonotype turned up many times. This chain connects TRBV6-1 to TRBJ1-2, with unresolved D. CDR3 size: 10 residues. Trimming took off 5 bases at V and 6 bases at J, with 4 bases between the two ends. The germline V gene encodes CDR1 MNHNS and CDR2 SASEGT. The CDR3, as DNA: TGTGCCAGCAGTCAGAATGGCTACACCTTC. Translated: CASSQNGYTF.

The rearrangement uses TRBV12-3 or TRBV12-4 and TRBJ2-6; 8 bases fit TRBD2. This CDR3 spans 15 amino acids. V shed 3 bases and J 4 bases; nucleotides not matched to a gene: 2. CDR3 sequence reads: CASSFGGAGANVLTF. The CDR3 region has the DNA TGTGCCAGCAGTTTCGGGGGGGCAGGGGCCAACGTCCTGACTTTC.

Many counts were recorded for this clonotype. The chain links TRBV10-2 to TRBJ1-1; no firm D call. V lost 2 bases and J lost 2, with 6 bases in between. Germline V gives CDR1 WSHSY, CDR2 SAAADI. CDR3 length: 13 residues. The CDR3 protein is CASSEAVNTEAFF. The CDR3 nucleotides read TGCGCCAGCAGTGAGGCGGTAAACACTGAAGCTTTCTTT.

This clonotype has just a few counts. CDR3 region: CASSFRGRQGHFRDTGELFF. The DNA for the CDR3 is TGCGCCAGCAGCTTCCGGGGGAGACAGGGGCACTTCCGGGACACCGGGGAGCTGTTTTTT. V usage is TRBV5-1 and J usage is TRBJ2-2; 8 bases map to TRBD1. Trimming removed 2 bases from V and 3 bases from J; junction bases left unmatched: 18. CDR1 SGHRS and CDR2 YFSETQ come from the germline V gene. This CDR3 is 20 amino acids long.

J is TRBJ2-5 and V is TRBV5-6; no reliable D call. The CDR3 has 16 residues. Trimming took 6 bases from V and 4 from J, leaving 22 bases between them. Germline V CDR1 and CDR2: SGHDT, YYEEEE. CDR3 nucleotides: TGTGCCAGCATCAGCTTGGGGTCGGGTGTAGGAGAGACCCAGTACTTC. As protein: CASISLGSGVGETQYF.